The rows below give T cell receptor beta chains drawn from one sample of a study of OX40 agonist ivuxolimab in advanced cancers. Some clones are missing from TCRdb's copy, which holds only in-frame ones; the method was immunoSEQ multiplex PCR. The repertoire holds approximately 69,000 clones, around 83% seen once, with about 1% in the top ten. The sample in question was CD4+ or CD8+ T cells sorted from blood, obtained in a trial of the OX40 agonist ivuxolimab. The receptors come from an adult with an advanced solid tumor such as melanoma, head and neck, liver or kidney cancer. Each CDR3 is given with its conserved first and last residue. The order of the fields is V gene, J gene, clone size, D gene, CDR3 protein, CDR3 DNA. A D gene is named only where the DNA matches it firmly. Expanded clones get a size class; other rows say once, few or many, or leave the size out.

TRBV6-6	TRBJ1-5	few	-	CASSDRQDDQPQHF	TGTGCCAGCAGTGATCGACAGGATGATCAGCCCCAGCATTTT
TRBV5-8	TRBJ2-7	-	TRBD2	CASSSGGEQYF	TGTGCCAGCAGCTCGGGGGGCGAGCAGTACTTC
TRBV14	TRBJ1-2	-	-	CASSQDRAGGYTF	TGTGCCAGCAGCCAGGACCGCGCGGGGGGCTACACCTTC
TRBV27	TRBJ1-2	once	-	CASSQLASGTVDGYTF	TGTGCCAGCAGTCAACTGGCTTCCGGGACGGTGGATGGCTACACCTTC
TRBV10-3	TRBJ1-6	-	-	CAISPRDVLDSPLHF	TGTGCCATCAGCCCCCGGGACGTGTTGGATTCACCCCTCCACTTT
TRBV5-1	TRBJ1-1	few	TRBD1	CASSIGTGGWTEAFF	TGCGCCAGCAGCATCGGGACAGGGGGGTGGACTGAAGCTTTCTTT
TRBV6-6	TRBJ1-1	-	-	CASSPGRWNTEAFF	TGTGCCAGCAGCCCGGGGCGGTGGAACACTGAAGCTTTCTTT
TRBV18	TRBJ1-1	once	-	CASSLRAGKGTEAFF	TGTGCCAGCTCACTGAGGGCAGGGAAGGGCACTGAAGCTTTCTTT
TRBV10-3	TRBJ1-1	-	-	CAISSELEAFF	TGTGCCATCAGCAGTGAGCTTGAAGCTTTCTTT
TRBV7-9	TRBJ2-1	-	TRBD1	CASSRWTGLTYNEQFF	TGTGCCAGCAGCCGCTGGACAGGGCTAACCTACAATGAGCAGTTCTTC
TRBV7-2	TRBJ1-1	-	-	CASSSQGDTEAFF	TGTGCCAGCAGCTCTCAGGGAGACACTGAAGCTTTCTTT
TRBV7-2	TRBJ1-6	-	-	CASSSDSDMRSPLHF	TGTGCCAGCAGCTCAGACAGCGACATGCGTTCACCCCTCCACTTT
TRBV18	TRBJ2-2	-	TRBD1	CASSLYSGTGETGELFF	TGTGCCAGCTCACTTTATTCCGGGACAGGGGAAACCGGGGAGCTGTTTTTT
TRBV29-1	TRBJ2-2	-	-	CSVDTLNTGELFF	TGCAGCGTTGATACCCTGAACACCGGGGAGCTGTTTTTT
TRBV5-5	TRBJ2-1	-	-	CASSFRNNEQFF	TGTGCCAGCAGCTTCAGGAACAATGAGCAGTTCTTC
TRBV19	TRBJ2-2	-	-	CASSSQRGWGITGELFF	TGTGCCAGTAGTTCTCAAAGGGGCTGGGGTATCACCGGGGAGCTGTTTTTT
TRBV2	TRBJ1-5	-	-	CASSEEKVQPQHF	TGTGCCAGCAGTGAAGAGAAGGTTCAGCCCCAGCATTTT
TRBV4-1	TRBJ1-1	-	-	CASSQFSPRIAEAFF	TGCGCCAGCAGCCAATTCAGCCCGAGAATTGCTGAAGCTTTCTTT
TRBV7-3	TRBJ2-3	-	-	CASSAGLSLHTDTQYF	TGTGCCAGCAGCGCGGGCCTTTCACTTCACACAGATACGCAGTATTTT
TRBV5-8	TRBJ2-7	-	-	CASSLMPAPSYEQYF	TGTGCCAGCAGCTTGATGCCTGCCCCCTCCTACGAGCAGTACTTC
TRBV11-2	TRBJ2-7	-	-	CASSLDMGPYEQYF	TGTGCCAGCAGCTTAGATATGGGACCCTACGAGCAGTACTTC
TRBV7-2	TRBJ2-3	-	-	CASSLDRGGSDTQYF	TGTGCCAGCAGCTTAGACAGGGGGGGCTCAGATACGCAGTATTTT
TRBV19	TRBJ1-1	-	-	CASSVMMNTEAFF	TGTGCCAGTAGTGTGATGATGAACACTGAAGCTTTCTTT
TRBV21-1	TRBJ2-2	-	-	CASSKDPRASSGELFF	TGTGCCAGCAGCAAAGATCCCAGGGCATCCTCCGGGGAGCTGTTTTTT
TRBV6-5	TRBJ2-1	-	-	CASSYQVWDEQFF	TGTGCCAGCAGTTACCAGGTTTGGGATGAGCAGTTCTTC
TRBV27	TRBJ2-7	-	-	CASSLSPGGLGYEQYF	TGTGCCAGCAGTTTATCCCCCGGGGGCCTGGGATACGAGCAGTACTTC
TRBV19	TRBJ2-7	-	TRBD2	CASSLAGGLEQYF	TGTGCCAGTAGTCTAGCGGGGGGACTCGAGCAGTACTTC
TRBV7-9	TRBJ1-2	-	TRBD1	CASSPGGARYGYTF	TGTGCCAGCAGCCCAGGGGGCGCGCGCTATGGCTACACCTTC
TRBV19	TRBJ2-5	-	-	CASRSRLGETQYF	TGTGCCAGTAGGAGCCGCCTGGGAGAGACCCAGTACTTC
TRBV6-1	TRBJ1-5	-	-	CASTDSQEFQPQHF	TGTGCCAGCACGGACTCCCAGGAGTTTCAGCCCCAGCATTTT
TRBV18	TRBJ2-3	-	TRBD1	CASSPPGQYTDTQYF	TGTGCCAGCTCACCACCGGGACAGTACACAGATACGCAGTATTTT
TRBV10-1	TRBJ1-2	-	-	CASSPSRGNYGYTF	TGCGCCAGCAGCCCGTCGAGGGGGAACTATGGCTACACCTTC
TRBV27	TRBJ1-2	-	TRBD1	CASRRQGTYGYTF	TGTGCCAGCAGGAGACAGGGAACCTATGGCTACACCTTC
TRBV5-6	TRBJ2-1	-	-	CASSFLSRREQFF	TGTGCCAGCAGCTTTTTGAGTCGACGCGAGCAGTTCTTC
TRBV5-1	TRBJ1-1	-	-	CASSAQVSNTEAFF	TGCGCCAGCAGCGCACAAGTGAGTAACACTGAAGCTTTCTTT
TRBV7-9	TRBJ2-7	-	TRBD1	CASRREGQDYEQYF	TGTGCCAGCAGACGGGAAGGACAGGACTACGAGCAGTACTTC
TRBV19	TRBJ1-5	once	TRBD1	CASRGQGGQPQHF	TGTGCCAGTAGGGGACAGGGCGGCCAGCCCCAGCATTTT
TRBV7-2	TRBJ1-2	-	-	CASSRTGVDGYTF	TGTGCCAGCAGCCGAACAGGAGTTGATGGCTACACCTTC
TRBV5-4	TRBJ2-5	-	TRBD2	CASSLAAGGPQETQYF	TGTGCCAGCAGCTTGGCGGCGGGGGGGCCCCAAGAGACCCAGTACTTC
TRBV6-5	TRBJ1-1	-	-	CASRRLVDTEAFF	TGTGCCAGCAGACGCCTCGTTGACACTGAAGCTTTCTTT
TRBV18	TRBJ2-1	few	TRBD2	CASSPGLAGGDEQFF	TGTGCCAGCTCACCAGGACTAGCGGGGGGCGATGAGCAGTTCTTC
TRBV6-5	TRBJ1-5	-	TRBD1	CASRGGGARNQPQHF	TGTGCCAGCAGAGGAGGGGGCGCGAGGAATCAGCCCCAGCATTTT
TRBV7-2	TRBJ1-2	-	TRBD1	CASSLTSTGGRGYTF	TGTGCCAGCAGCTTAACCTCAACAGGGGGCCGTGGCTACACCTTC
TRBV18	TRBJ1-2	once	TRBD1	CASSPDREDGYTF	TGTGCCAGCTCACCCGACAGGGAAGACGGCTACACCTTC
TRBV5-6	TRBJ2-3	-	TRBD1	CASRPGQLTTDTQYF	TGTGCCAGCAGGCCGGGACAGCTTACCACAGATACGCAGTATTTT
TRBV29-1	TRBJ1-1	once	-	CSGRGAGSDTEAFF	TGCAGCGGGAGGGGGGCAGGTTCCGACACTGAAGCTTTCTTT
TRBV4-3	TRBJ2-1	few	-	CASSQITGLSSYNEQFF	TGCGCCAGCAGCCAGATAACCGGGTTGAGCTCCTACAATGAGCAGTTCTTC